These T cell receptor beta chains were read from a single sample in a study of blood T cell repertoires in COVID-19. Assay: immunoSEQ multiplex PCR; the TCRdb copy retains only in-frame clones and omits some. Seen here are 150,000 to 200,000 clones, 86% observed once, and the top ten hold 7% to 10%. Sequenced input: peripheral blood. All receptors derive from a man aged 45-65 years with active or convalescent COVID-19. Each CDR3 is given with its conserved first and last residue. D genes are given only for firm matches. Rows give clone size only sometimes, using once, few, many, or a class for an expanded clone.

size	V	D	J	DNA	CDR3
NA	TRBV25-1	NA	TRBJ2-4	TGTGCCAGCAGTGAAGCGGGTACCGGCCTAGCCAAAAACATTCAGTACTTC	CASSEAGTGLAKNIQYF
NA	TRBV6-1	TRBD1	TRBJ1-5	TGTGCCAGCAGTGAACCCCGGTCGGACAGGGGCCGATGGAATCAGCCCCAGCATTTT	CASSEPRSDRGRWNQPQHF
NA	TRBV2	NA	TRBJ1-2	TGTGCCAGCAGTGAATCCTGGACTCGAAACTATGGCTACACCTTC	CASSESWTRNYGYTF
NA	TRBV5-1	TRBD1	TRBJ1-1	TGCGCCAGCAGCTTACAGGGGCGAGATCCAGCTTTCTTT	CASSLQGRDPAFF
NA	TRBV12-3/TRBV12-4	NA	TRBJ1-5	TGTGCCAGCAGTTTCACAGATTATCAGCCCCAGCATTTT	CASSFTDYQPQHF
NA	TRBV7-2	TRBD2	TRBJ2-5	TGTGCCAGCAGCTTAGAGGCTAGCGGGAGTTTTCGAGAGACCCAGTACTTC	CASSLEASGSFRETQYF
NA	TRBV2	NA	TRBJ1-1	TGTGCCAGCAGTGAGGTTGGGGCATTGAACACTGAAGCTTTCTTT	CASSEVGALNTEAFF
NA	TRBV5-1	TRBD1	TRBJ2-5	TGCGCCACCAGGACCGGGACAGGGAGCGGGACCCAGTACTTC	CATRTGTGSGTQYF
NA	TRBV24-1	TRBD1	TRBJ1-2	TGTGCCACCAGTGATATGACAGGGGGCGCCTATGGCTACACCTTC	CATSDMTGGAYGYTF
NA	TRBV5-6	NA	TRBJ1-1	TGTGCCAGCAGCCGACGTCTGACAGGAGACACTGAAGCTTTCTTT	CASSRRLTGDTEAFF
NA	TRBV18	NA	TRBJ2-5	TGTGCCAGCTCATCTTCCCGGGGTGAAGAGACCCAGTACTTC	CASSSSRGEETQYF
NA	TRBV5-4	TRBD1	TRBJ2-2	TGTGCCAGCAGCGGACAGGGTAACACCGGGGAGCTGTTTTTT	CASSGQGNTGELFF
few	TRBV30	NA	TRBJ1-6	TGTGCCTGGAGCACAACCCCCAATTCACCCCTCCACTTT	CAWSTTPNSPLHF
NA	TRBV7-9	TRBD1	TRBJ1-5	TGTGCCAGCAGCCGTCTCGGACAGGGTCTTCAGCCCCAGCATTTT	CASSRLGQGLQPQHF
NA	TRBV4-1	NA	TRBJ2-2	TGCGCCAGCAGCCAAGGAGAAGTCGGGGAGCTGTTTTTT	CASSQGEVGELFF
NA	TRBV7-7	TRBD1	TRBJ2-7	TGTGCCAGCAGCATGAGACAGGGCTACGAGCAGTACTTC	CASSMRQGYEQYF
NA	TRBV12-3/TRBV12-4	NA	TRBJ1-5	TGTGCCAGCAGCCCAGGTGGGAATCAGCCCCAGCATTTT	CASSPGGNQPQHF
NA	TRBV7-9	TRBD2	TRBJ2-1	TGTGCCAGCAGCGCGGGACTAGCGGGCAATGAGCAGTTCTTC	CASSAGLAGNEQFF
few	TRBV6-5	NA	TRBJ2-7	TGTGCCAGCAGTATCCGTCCAGACTCCTACGAGCAGTACTTC	CASSIRPDSYEQYF
NA	TRBV19	NA	TRBJ1-5	TGTGCCAGTATCACAGAGGGAGGTTCCTTAGGTCAGCCCCAGCATTTT	CASITEGGSLGQPQHF
NA	TRBV2	TRBD1	TRBJ2-3	TGTGCCAGCAGTGAAACCGGTGGCAGGGGGCGGACAAGTCAGTATTTT	CASSETGGRGRTSQYF
many	TRBV19	NA	TRBJ1-1	TGTGCCAGTAGTATTCGGGAGTCTGCCGAAGCTTTCTTT	CASSIRESAEAFF
NA	TRBV30	TRBD2	TRBJ2-1	TGTGCCTGGAGTAGGGGTAGCGGGAGAGGCTCCTACAATGAGCAGTTCTTC	CAWSRGSGRGSYNEQFF
once	TRBV24-1	NA	TRBJ1-1	TGTGCCACCAGTGATGCGGGTGTCACTGAAGCTTTCTTT	CATSDAGVTEAFF
few	TRBV4-1	NA	TRBJ1-1	TGCGCCAGCAGCCACACCGGCGGGGGGGGAACTGAAGCTTTCTTT	CASSHTGGGGTEAFF
NA	TRBV6-5	NA	TRBJ1-4	TGTGCCAGCAGCCCCCGGGGGTTGGGCGAAAAACTGTTTTTT	CASSPRGLGEKLFF
NA	TRBV29-1	NA	TRBJ2-7	TGCAGCGTACCCCGGGACTGGACCTACGAGCAGTACTTC	CSVPRDWTYEQYF
NA	TRBV6-5	TRBD1	TRBJ2-7	TGTGCCAGCAGTTACGACAGGGGCTCCTACGAGCAGTACTTC	CASSYDRGSYEQYF
NA	TRBV30	NA	TRBJ1-5	TGTGCCTGGAGTAATCAGGGGACGTTAGGTCAGCCCCAGCATTTT	CAWSNQGTLGQPQHF
NA	TRBV12-3/TRBV12-4	TRBD1	TRBJ1-4	TGTGCCAGCAGAGGGGGACAGGGGGGAAAACTGTTTTTT	CASRGGQGGKLFF
NA	TRBV5-1	TRBD2	TRBJ2-1	TGCGCCAGCAGCCAGGGACTAGCGGGGGGGCCGGGCAATGAGCAGTTCTTC	CASSQGLAGGPGNEQFF
NA	TRBV4-2	NA	TRBJ1-2	TGTGCCAGCAGCCCCCAGGGCATCAACTATGGCTACACCTTC	CASSPQGINYGYTF
NA	TRBV29-1	NA	TRBJ2-7	TGCAGCGTTGAAGACCAGGGCGGCTCCTACGAGCAGTACTTC	CSVEDQGGSYEQYF
NA	TRBV27	NA	TRBJ1-2	TGTGCCAGCAGTTCCCCGGGCACTCTGCGCGGGAGCTACACCTTC	CASSSPGTLRGSYTF
NA	TRBV20-1	NA	TRBJ1-2	TGCAGTGCTATGGCCTATGGCTACACCTTC	CSAMAYGYTF
once	TRBV4-3	TRBD2	TRBJ2-7	TGCGCCAGCAGCCAAGAGGCAGGTGGAACTAGCGGGGGGTACGAGCAGTACTTC	CASSQEAGGTSGGYEQYF
NA	TRBV7-2	NA	TRBJ1-6	TGTGCCAGCAGCTCTACCTTAGGTGCAGGGTTAAATTCACCCCTCCACTTT	CASSSTLGAGLNSPLHF
NA	TRBV12-3/TRBV12-4	NA	TRBJ1-2	TGTGCCAGCAGTCTTCAGGGAATTGGTGGCTACACCTTC	CASSLQGIGGYTF
NA	TRBV6-6	TRBD1	TRBJ2-7	TGTGCCAGCAGTCGGACAGGCATACCTTCGGTTGGTTACGAGCAGTACTTC	CASSRTGIPSVGYEQYF
once	TRBV6-5	TRBD2	TRBJ2-5	TGTGCCAGCAGTTACGGTCTAGCGGGGGGGCAAGAGACCCAGTACTTC	CASSYGLAGGQETQYF
NA	TRBV6-2/TRBV6-3	NA	TRBJ1-1	TGTGCCAGCAGTCGAAGCACGAACACTGAAGCTTTCTTT	CASSRSTNTEAFF
once	TRBV5-5	NA	TRBJ2-2	TGTGCCAGCAGCTTGGGGGTCCGGGAGAGCACCGGGGAGCTGTTTTTT	CASSLGVRESTGELFF
NA	TRBV30	NA	TRBJ1-2	TGTGCCTGGTCCCCCTGGGGGGGCAGCGGCTACACCTTC	CAWSPWGGSGYTF
once	TRBV19	NA	TRBJ2-4	TGTGCCAGTTCTACCATAAACATTCAGTACTTC	CASSTINIQYF
NA	TRBV11-2	TRBD2	TRBJ2-5	TGTGCCAGCAGCCAGGGACTAGCGGGAGTGGTTCGAGAGACCCAGTACTTC	CASSQGLAGVVRETQYF
NA	TRBV13	TRBD1	TRBJ2-7	TGTGCCAGCAGCTCCCGGACAGGCTACGAGCAGTACTTC	CASSSRTGYEQYF
NA	TRBV18	NA	TRBJ1-1	TGTGCCAGCTCACCCTTGGGGGCAGGGGTGAACACTGAAGCTTTCTTT	CASSPLGAGVNTEAFF
NA	TRBV19	TRBD1	TRBJ2-1	TGTGCCAGTAGGACAGGGGTGAGCTCCTACAATGAGCAGTTCTTC	CASRTGVSSYNEQFF
NA	TRBV28	TRBD1	TRBJ1-1	TGTGCCAGCAGTCAACAGTGGGGACAGGGCGACACTGAAGCTTTCTTT	CASSQQWGQGDTEAFF